This record concerns one TCR beta chain sequence. This sample is part of a study of blood T cell repertoires in COVID-19. The CDR3 contains 16 residues. Germline V gene data show CDR1 as MNHEY and CDR2 as SVGAGI. V lost 4 bases and J lost 5; bases outside the gene matches: 8. Methods used by the authors: Cell counts per sample came from amplifying reference gene primers. Here immunoSEQ multiplex PCR was the method, and the copy in TCRdb shows in-frame clones only, minus some. The V and J calls and the clone size are those of that table, but D and trimming were determined from the DNA. The sample shows approximately 250,000 clones, roughly 89% of them seen only once.

Sequenced sample: peripheral blood. The rearrangement joins TRBV6-5 to TRBJ2-2; 9 positions agree with TRBD1. The receptor's source is a man aged 25 to 40 who had recovered from COVID-19. The CDR3 spells CASSSDGTGWTGELFF. In DNA, the CDR3 is TGTGCCAGCAGTTCAGATGGGACAGGGTGGACCGGGGAGCTGTTTTTT.